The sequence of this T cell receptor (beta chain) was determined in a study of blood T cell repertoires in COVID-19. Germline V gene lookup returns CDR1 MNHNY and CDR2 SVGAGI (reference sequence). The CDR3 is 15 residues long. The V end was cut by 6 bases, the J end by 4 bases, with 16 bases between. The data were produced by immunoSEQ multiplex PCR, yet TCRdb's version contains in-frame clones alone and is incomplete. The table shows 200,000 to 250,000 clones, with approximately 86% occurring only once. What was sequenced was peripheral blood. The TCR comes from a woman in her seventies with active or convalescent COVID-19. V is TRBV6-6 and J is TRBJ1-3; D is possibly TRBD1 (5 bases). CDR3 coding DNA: TGTGCCAGCAGGATCACGGGGGGAGGGGGAAACACCATATATTTT. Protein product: CASRITGGGGNTIYF.